This record concerns one TCR beta chain sequence. The sample originates from a study of OX40 agonist ivuxolimab in advanced cancers. Study as a whole: Among those enrolled, mean age was approximately 60 years (range roughly 23 to 90) and about 79% were male. People who had prior anti-PD-1, anti-PD-L1 or anti-CTLA-4 therapy could take part, and about 37% had some.

This CDR3 spans 15 amino acids. Germline V CDR1 and CDR2: SGHNT, YENEEA. V shed 5 bases, J shed 6 bases, and the junction held 4 bases outside the gene matches. Measured with immunoSEQ multiplex PCR; TCRdb has only the in-frame clones, and not every one. The sample consists of tens of thousands of clones, 75% to 90% of them appearing once. The receptor's source is an adult with an advanced solid tumor such as melanoma, head and neck, liver or kidney cancer. This specimen consisted of CD4+ or CD8+ T cells sorted from blood, obtained in a trial of the OX40 agonist ivuxolimab. This chain joins TRBV11-3 and TRBJ2-1; the match to TRBD2 covers 13 bases. The CDR3 coding sequence is TGTGCCAGCAGCCCGGGGACTAGCGGGATCAATGAGCAGTTCTTC. This codes for CASSPGTSGINEQFF. The entire variable domain, with the rest obtained from reference TRBV11-3 and TRBJ2-1, is as follows: EAGVVQSPRYKIIEKKQPVAFWCNPISGHNTLYWYLQNLGQGPELLIRYENEEAVDDSQLPKDRFSAERLKGVDSTLKIQPAELGDSAVYLCASSPGTSGINEQFFGPGTRLTVL.